Listed below are T cell receptor beta chains from one sample, sequenced in a study of CD4 T cells in relation to SARS-CoV-2 and coronaviruses. This table comes from immunoSEQ multiplex PCR, and its TCRdb copy is limited to in-frame clones, with some not included. The sample has about 21,000 clones; under 85% are singletons. Their target antigens are unknown. Sequenced input: CD4+ T cells from PBMCs, cultured in vitro. All receptors come from a human donor in good health. The conserved cysteine and the conserved F or W are not part of the CDR3 here.

v_call: TRBV10-1
j_call: TRBJ2-7
cdr3_length: 12
cdr3_aa: ASSSHMTPYEQY

v_call: TRBV12-3/TRBV12-4
j_call: TRBJ1-6
cdr3_length: 11
cdr3_aa: ASSFYRDSPLH

v_call: TRBV14
j_call: TRBJ2-3
cdr3_length: 13
cdr3_aa: ASSLTSGPGDTQY

v_call: TRBV29-1
j_call: TRBJ2-7
cdr3_length: 11
cdr3_aa: SVEGRGWGEQY

v_call: TRBV24-1
j_call: TRBJ2-1
cdr3_length: 15
cdr3_aa: ATSDPTSGRLGNEQF

v_call: TRBV11-2
j_call: TRBJ1-2
cdr3_length: 12
cdr3_aa: ASSSRQGASGYT

v_call: TRBV28
j_call: TRBJ1-1
cdr3_length: 11
cdr3_aa: ASRGTGGTEAF

v_call: TRBV6-4
j_call: TRBJ2-1
cdr3_length: 14
cdr3_aa: ASTQTGTPYYNEQF

v_call: TRBV5-1
j_call: TRBJ2-5
cdr3_length: 11
cdr3_aa: ASRVPSQETQY

v_call: TRBV6-5
j_call: TRBJ2-7
cdr3_length: 11
cdr3_aa: ASHGQGVREQY

v_call: TRBV3-1/TRBV3-2
j_call: TRBJ2-7
cdr3_length: 10
cdr3_aa: ASSPDSYEQY

v_call: TRBV2
j_call: TRBJ1-3
cdr3_length: 13
cdr3_aa: ASSRSVGSGNTIY

v_call: TRBV19
j_call: TRBJ1-6
cdr3_length: 12
cdr3_aa: ASSGQGNNSPLH

v_call: TRBV4-1
j_call: TRBJ2-1
cdr3_length: 11
cdr3_aa: ASSQRLANEQF

v_call: TRBV25-1
j_call: TRBJ1-5
cdr3_length: 11
cdr3_aa: ATQGGGNQPQH

v_call: TRBV13
j_call: TRBJ2-3
cdr3_length: 14
cdr3_aa: ASKLGGSSSTDTQY

v_call: TRBV30
j_call: TRBJ2-3
cdr3_length: 13
cdr3_aa: AWSGLADLTDTQY

v_call: TRBV28
j_call: TRBJ1-5
cdr3_length: 13
cdr3_aa: ASSPIDRANQPQH

v_call: TRBV7-3
j_call: TRBJ1-1
cdr3_length: 13
cdr3_aa: ASSPRGGVNTEAF

v_call: TRBV6-6
j_call: TRBJ2-7
cdr3_length: 12
cdr3_aa: ASRVTGPSYEQY

v_call: TRBV24-1
j_call: TRBJ1-5
cdr3_length: 13
cdr3_aa: ATSVAGASNQPQH

v_call: TRBV5-1
j_call: TRBJ2-7
cdr3_length: 12
cdr3_aa: ASSLTRAQYEQY

v_call: TRBV10-1
j_call: TRBJ2-1
cdr3_length: 11
cdr3_aa: ASSGSGSYEQF

v_call: TRBV12-3/TRBV12-4
j_call: TRBJ1-2
cdr3_length: 9
cdr3_aa: ASRRDSGYT

v_call: TRBV19
j_call: TRBJ2-2
cdr3_length: 11
cdr3_aa: ASNSQYTGELF

v_call: TRBV11-2
j_call: TRBJ1-3
cdr3_length: 15
cdr3_aa: ASSLALGQDSGNTIY

v_call: TRBV6-1
j_call: TRBJ2-2
cdr3_length: 14
cdr3_aa: ASSDMVAANTGELF

v_call: TRBV5-1
j_call: TRBJ2-2
cdr3_length: 14
cdr3_aa: ASSSGAVVNTGELF

v_call: TRBV14
j_call: TRBJ1-2
cdr3_length: 11
cdr3_aa: ASSLLPWESYT

v_call: TRBV6-4
j_call: TRBJ2-3
cdr3_length: 13
cdr3_aa: ASSDSAGSTDTQY

v_call: TRBV18
j_call: TRBJ2-2
cdr3_length: 12
cdr3_aa: ASSPRSDTGELF

v_call: TRBV21-1
j_call: TRBJ1-1
cdr3_length: 16
cdr3_aa: ASSTGGFSGQGATEAF

v_call: TRBV7-3
j_call: TRBJ2-3
cdr3_length: 14
cdr3_aa: ASSITGSGRPDTQY